The sequence of this T cell receptor (beta chain) was determined in a study of T cell changes during pregnancy in multiple sclerosis. Measured with immunoSEQ multiplex PCR; TCRdb has only the in-frame clones, and not every one. The sample holds tens of thousands of clones, roughly nine tenths seen once. CDR3 length: 11 residues. CDR1 and CDR2 from the germline V gene are SGHDT and YYEEEE. The V end lost 3 bases, the J end lost 6 bases, and 3 bases lay between the germline ends. The rearrangement joins TRBV5-6 to TRBJ2-2; no clear D. This specimen consisted of CD4+ T cells from peripheral blood mononuclear cells, obtained in the first trimester of pregnancy. This receptor was obtained from a female donor with multiple sclerosis, enrolled in a pregnancy study. CDR3 residues: CASSSAGELFF. The CDR3 region has the DNA TGTGCCAGCAGCTCAGCCGGGGAGCTGTTTTTT.